The 23 T cell receptor beta chains below were found in one sample sequenced in a study of metastatic and nonmetastatic thyroid tumors. No patient received treatment before thyroid surgery. TCRdb reanalyzed the PCR reads with MiXCR. The table lists some 50,000 clones, around 20% of them singletons. Specimen: blood. These receptors were collected from a male donor with papillary thyroid cancer or a benign thyroid nodule (not recorded which). Some clones in this sample may be carry-over from other donors' samples.

This clone was counted at least ten times. This chain uses TRBV25-1 with TRBJ1-4, with 9 bases identical to TRBD1. Germline V gives CDR1 MGHDK, CDR2 SYGVNS. The V and J ends lost 9 bases and 8 bases, in that order; junction bases with no gene match: 10. This CDR3 region has 14 residues. The CDR3 region is CASQGQGIVEKLFF. CDR3 sequence (DNA): TGTGCCAGTCAAGGACAGGGGATCGTCGAAAAACTGTTTTTT.

The genes are TRBV5-1 and TRBJ2-6; perhaps TRBD2 as D (6 bases). Trimming stripped 4 bases from V and 3 bases from J, with 11 bases between. The germline CDR1 and CDR2 sequences are SGHRS and YFSETQ. The CDR3 is 15 amino acids. The CDR3 DNA is TGCGCCAGCAGCCCCCGGGAGTTTGGGGCCAACGTCCTGACTTTC. Amino acid sequence: CASSPREFGANVLTF.

The rearrangement uses TRBV11-2 and TRBJ1-2, with TRBD1 identical over 7 bases. Losses at the gene ends were 4 bases for V and 5 bases for J; bases not matched to a gene: 10. Germline values: CDR1 SGHAT, CDR2 FQNNGV. This CDR3 is built from 15 residues. The CDR3 loop reads CASSSQGGQTYGYTF. CDR3 in DNA: TGTGCCAGCAGCTCCCAGGGGGGACAGACGTATGGCTACACCTTC.

This clone was seen repeatedly, ten times or more. The chain combines TRBV30 with TRBJ1-6, with D uncertain. Germline CDR1 reads GTSNPN; CDR2 reads SVGIG (reference sequence). The germline V and J ends were trimmed by 6 bases and 0 bases, with 15 bases remaining between them. This CDR3 contains 16 residues. CDR3 protein: CACTRLASSYNSPLHF. The CDR3, as DNA: TGTGCCTGCACCCGACTGGCGAGCTCCTATAATTCACCCCTCCACTTT.

The sample holds many counts of this clone. A much larger clone differs from this one at a single base, so this may be a read error. The sample has other DNA sequences that encode this CDR3 too. V usage is TRBV28 and J usage is TRBJ2-2; TRBD1 aligns across 8 bases. This CDR3 comprises 15 residues. CDR1 is MDHEN and CDR2 is SYDVKM in the germline V gene. CDR3 region: CASRRRDRTNGELFF. CDR3 bases: TGTGCCAGCAGACGCCGGGACAGGACTAACGGGGAGCTGTTCTTT.

The sample holds many counts of this clone. The CDR3 here is CASSGTSGGAGTDTQYF. DNA for the CDR3: TGTGCCAGCAGTGGGACTAGCGGGGGGGCAGGCACAGATACGCAGTATTTT. The chain carries TRBV6-4 and TRBJ2-3; 15 bases are a match to TRBD2. J gave up 1 base and V 4 bases, and 3 bases lay outside the gene matches. The CDR3 loop spans 17 amino acids. Per the germline V gene, CDR1 is MRHNA and CDR2 is SNTAGT.

This clone was observed at least ten times. The sample holds other DNA sequences that translate to the same CDR3. The rearrangement links TRBV5-1 to TRBJ1-4; D is undetermined. V shed 0 bases and J shed 8 bases, with 14 bases lying between them. The germline CDR1 and CDR2 sequences are SGHRS and YFSETQ. The CDR3 loop spans 15 amino acids. DNA of the CDR3: TGCGCCAGCAGCTTGGGCTCTCAAGGAAGAGAAAAACTGTTTTTT. Amino acids: CASSLGSQGREKLFF.

This clone occurred many times. A much more abundant neighbour one base away suggests this may be a read error. The J gene is TRBJ1-1, the V gene TRBV5-4; D remains unclear. Deletions cut 3 bases from V and 1 base from J, with 7 bases between. The CDR3 consists of 13 residues. Germline lookup yields CDR1 SGHNT and CDR2 YYREEE (reference sequence). The CDR3 coding sequence is TGTGCCAGCAGCTGGGATACGAACACTGAAGCTTTCTTT. Translated: CASSWDTNTEAFF.

The genes are TRBV5-1 and TRBJ2-7; 9 positions agree with TRBD1. The trim removed 0 bases at V and 5 bases at J, leaving 6 bases unmatched. CDR1 SGHRS and CDR2 YFSETQ come from the germline V gene. This CDR3 region has 15 residues. The DNA of the CDR3 is TGCGCCAGCAGCTTGGAGGGACAGGGCGGCGACGAGCAGTACTTC. Amino acid sequence: CASSLEGQGGDEQYF.

This clone was seen at least ten times. The chain carries TRBV6-1 and TRBJ2-2; unclear D gene. The CDR3 runs to 13 residues. Trimming removed 4 bases at V and 8 bases at J, with 11 bases between. Germline-derived CDR1 and CDR2 are MNHNS and SASEGT. The CDR3 coding sequence is TGTGCCAGCAGTGTGGTTCTCTCGGGGGAGCTGTTTTTT. Its translation is CASSVVLSGELFF.

This clone was picked up a small number of times. This rearrangement joins TRBV6-2 or TRBV6-3 to TRBJ2-7, with D hard to call. The CDR3 has 13 residues. The germline CDR1 and CDR2 sequences are MNHEY and SVGEGT. V was cut by 8 bases and J by 1 base, with 12 bases left in between. The chain's CDR3 is CASRPRRSYEQYF. In DNA form, the CDR3 reads TGTGCCAGCCGACCGCGAAGATCCTACGAGCAGTACTTC.

Turning to this clone: This sequence may be a read error, since a much larger clone differs from it by one base. The chain has TRBV27 and TRBJ2-5; the match to TRBD1 covers 8 bases. The ends lost 2 bases at V and 5 bases at J; junction bases unmatched: 4. Germline-derived CDR1 and CDR2 are MNHEY and SMNVEV (reference sequence). The CDR3 loop spans 14 amino acids. CDR3 sequence (DNA): TGTGCCAGCAGTTTAATGCAGGGGGCGGAGACCCAGTACTTC. Amino acids: CASSLMQGAETQYF.

The table lists this clone with many counts. A read error may explain this, as a much larger clone is one base away. The rearrangement joins TRBV12-3 or TRBV12-4 to TRBJ1-5; no reliable D call. The CDR3 is 14 amino acids. V shed 3 bases and J shed 3 bases, with 9 bases lying between them. DNA for the CDR3: TGTGCCAGCAGTTTCTTAGGACCCAATCAGCCCCAGCATTTT. It codes for CASSFLGPNQPQHF.

This clone was detected only a few times. This chain's CDR3 is CASKYTGGSGELFF. The CDR3 nucleotides read TGTGCCAGCAAATATACAGGGGGCTCCGGGGAGCTGTTTTTT. The J gene is TRBJ2-2, the V gene TRBV2; 9 nucleotides agree with TRBD1. The length of the CDR3 is 14 residues. V shed 7 bases, J shed 6 bases, and the junction held 6 bases outside the gene matches. From germline, CDR1 is SNHLY and CDR2 FYNNEI.

This clone was counted at least ten times. The chain uses TRBV15 and TRBJ2-3, with D maybe TRBD2 (6 bases). The germline V gene encodes CDR1 LNHNV and CDR2 YYDKDF (reference sequence). The CDR3 covers 12 residues. Trimming took off 8 bases at V and 4 bases at J, with 10 bases between the two ends. DNA for the CDR3: TGTGCCACCGGAGGGGCCCCAGATACGCAGTATTTT. Protein: CATGGAPDTQYF. Complete variable domain (other parts from reference TRBV15 and TRBJ2-3): DAMVIQNPRYQVTQFGKPVTLSCSQTLNHNVMYWYQQKSSQAPKLLFHYYDKDFNNEADTPDNFQSRRPNTSFCFLDIRSPGLGDTAMYLCATGGAPDTQYFGPGTRLTVL.

This clone has a count of ten or more. This sequence joins TRBV13 and TRBJ2-1; D possibly uses TRBD1 or TRBD2 (5 bases each). CDR3 size: 19 residues. Germline CDR1 PRHDT, CDR2 FYEKMQ (reference sequence). Trimming took off 5 bases at V and 0 bases at J, with 23 bases between the two ends. The CDR3 nucleotides are TGTGCCAGCAGCCTAGATCGCCCGGGGCCCAAGGTCTCCTACAATGAGCAGTTCTTC. Translation gives CASSLDRPGPKVSYNEQFF.

This clone was observed at least ten times. V usage is TRBV5-1 and J usage is TRBJ2-5, with D possibly TRBD1 on 5 matching bases. With 0 bases removed from V and 2 bases from J, the gap between germline ends came to 8 bases. Germline CDR1 SGHRS, CDR2 YFSETQ. CDR3 length: 14 residues. The CDR3 is CASSLEGIQETQYF. The CDR3 bases are TGCGCCAGCAGCTTGGAGGGGATACAAGAGACCCAGTACTTC.

This clone was observed a handful of times. The chain joins TRBV6-1 to TRBJ1-5; TRBD1 matches at 8 bases. Germline V gives CDR1 MNHNS, CDR2 SASEGT. V lost 7 bases and J lost 5; bases outside the gene matches: 13. CDR3 size: 16 residues. The CDR3 loop is CASIPRQGKLDQPQHF. The CDR3 coding sequence is TGTGCCAGCATCCCCCGACAGGGGAAGTTAGATCAGCCCCAGCATTTT.

The rearrangement uses TRBV6-1 and TRBJ2-7; 8 bases are shared with TRBD2. CDR1 is MNHNS, CDR2 SASEGT, per germline. V lost 6 bases, J lost 5 bases, and 12 bases stayed unmatched. The CDR3 contains 15 residues. The chain's CDR3 is CASSEMGLGDDEQYF. DNA for the CDR3: TGTGCCAGCAGCGAAATGGGACTAGGGGATGACGAGCAGTACTTC.

This clone was seen a few times. The rearrangement joins TRBV6-1 to TRBJ2-3; 10 bases fit TRBD1. V gave up 3 bases and J gave up 5 bases; unmatched junction bases: 5. CDR1 and CDR2 (germline): MNHNS, SASEGT. There are 15 residues in the CDR3. CDR3 sequence reads: CASSDRDRGVDTQYF. CDR3 nucleotides: TGTGCCAGCAGTGATCGGGACAGGGGAGTAGATACGCAGTATTTT.

This clone was picked up a small number of times. One base away lies a much larger clone, so this may be a sequencing read error. The rearrangement joins TRBV5-4 to TRBJ1-2; no reliable D call. There are 14 residues in the CDR3. Germline V gene data show CDR1 as SGHNT and CDR2 as YYREEE (reference sequence). The CDR3, as DNA: TGTGCCATCAGCTTGGGTACGGGCAGCTATGGCTACACCTTC. Protein: CAISLGTGSYGYTF.

V usage is TRBV28 and J usage is TRBJ1-5; D may be TRBD1 (5 bases). The CDR3 runs to 17 residues. Germline CDR1 is MDHEN and CDR2 is SYDVKM. Trimming took 6 bases from V and 4 from J, leaving 22 bases between them. The CDR3 protein is CASRRNPGHGVNQPQHF. The CDR3 DNA sequence: TGTGCCAGCAGACGTAACCCCGGACATGGGGTAAATCAGCCCCAGCATTTT.

The chain joins TRBV7-9 to TRBJ2-7; D may be TRBD1 or TRBD2 (5 bases each). V shed 3 bases and J shed 3 bases, with 9 bases lying between them. The CDR3 has 13 amino acids. Germline CDR1 SEHNR, CDR2 FQNEAQ (reference sequence). The DNA of the CDR3 is TGTGCCAGCAGCTTGGGGGAGCTCTACGAGCAGTACTTC. Protein sequence: CASSLGELYEQYF. Looking up the rest from reference TRBV7-9 and TRBJ2-7 gives the full variable domain: DTGVSQNPRHKITKRGQNVTFRCDPISEHNRLYWYRQTLGQGPEFLTYFQNEAQLEKSRLLSDRFSAERPKGSFSTLEIQRTEQGDSAMYLCASSLGELYEQYFGPGTRLTVT.